The 32 T cell receptor beta chains reported below all come from one sample, sequenced in a study of blood T cell repertoires in COVID-19. Libraries were prepared by immunoSEQ multiplex PCR; TCRdb keeps only in-frame clonotypes and omits some of them. The sample includes roughly 350,000 clones, over 70% seen only once; the top ten take more than 5%. Sequencing was carried out using peripheral blood. The origin of the receptors is a woman in her 50s with COVID-19, enrolled during active disease.

V is TRBV24-1 and J is TRBJ2-5; D might be TRBD2 (7 bases). Germline CDR1 is KGHDR and CDR2 is SFDVKD. Trimming left V 8 bases short and J 5 bases short, with 29 bases between. The CDR3 is 18 amino acids. CDR3 nucleotide sequence: TGTGCCACCACCCAAGAGAGGGGGAAGCGGGGTCCTCAGGAGACCCAGTACTTC. This translates into CATTQERGKRGPQETQYF.

The sample holds a few counts of this clone. This rearrangement joins TRBV6-5 to TRBJ2-7; 9 positions agree with TRBD1. The germline CDR1 and CDR2 sequences are MNHEY and SVGAGI. The CDR3 is 14 amino acids. V trimming: 2 bases; J trimming: 4 bases; junction bases outside the gene matches: 3. CDR3 region: CASSYNRGLYEQYF. In nucleotides, the CDR3 is TGTGCCAGCAGTTACAACAGGGGGCTTTACGAGCAGTACTTC.

This clone has a count of ten or more. V is TRBV7-9 and J is TRBJ2-1; D uncertain. CDR1 is SEHNR and CDR2 is FQNEAQ in the germline V gene (reference sequence). CDR3 length equals 15 residues. V was clipped by 5 bases and J by 0 bases, with 11 bases between them. This chain's CDR3 is CASSPGRSSYNEQFF. The DNA for the CDR3 is TGTGCCAGCAGCCCCGGTAGGAGCTCCTACAATGAGCAGTTCTTC.

Concerning this clone: Sequence at one end of the junction differs from germline and may be a read error. The chain employs TRBV30 and TRBJ2-7, with TRBD2 matching 8 bases. Germline CDR1 reads GTSNPN; CDR2 reads SVGIG (reference sequence). This CDR3 comprises 16 residues. CDR3 residues: CAGRSGGAGASYEQYF. The DNA of the CDR3 is TGTGCCGGGAGATCCGGGGGAGCGGGGGCCTCCTACGAGCAGTACTTC.

The V gene is TRBV30, the J gene TRBJ2-1, with D perhaps TRBD1 (7 bases). Germline CDR1 GTSNPN, CDR2 SVGIG (reference sequence). CDR3 length: 13 residues. Trimming left V 0 bases short and J 8 bases short, with 11 bases between. This CDR3 is CAWSVQGRYEQFF. DNA for the CDR3: TGTGCCTGGAGTGTACAGGGGAGGTATGAGCAGTTCTTC.

CDR3 sequence: CASRTSGSYEQYF. CDR3 sequence (DNA): TGCGCCAGCAGGACTAGCGGGAGTTACGAGCAGTACTTC. V usage is TRBV10-2 and J usage is TRBJ2-7, with 12 positions matching TRBD2. The trim removed 6 bases at V and 4 bases at J, leaving 1 base unmatched. Germline V gives CDR1 WSHSY, CDR2 SAAADI. This CDR3 spans 13 amino acids.

This chain joins TRBV19 and TRBJ2-7; 12 bases map to TRBD1. Germline V gene sequence: CDR1 LNHDA, CDR2 SQIVND (reference sequence). The J segment lost 6 bases and the V segment lost 6 bases, leaving 9 bases of the junction unmatched. The length of the CDR3 is 15 residues. CDR3 protein: CASRAGTGGFSEQYF. In DNA form, the CDR3 reads TGTGCCAGTAGGGCCGGGACAGGGGGCTTTTCCGAGCAGTACTTC.

The chain couples TRBV5-6 to TRBJ2-5; TRBD1 matches 12 bases. Germline trimming cut 4 bases from V and 5 bases from J; bases unmatched to any gene: 3. Germline CDR1 and CDR2: SGHDT and YYEEEE. The CDR3 contains 14 residues. The DNA of the CDR3 is TGTGCCAGCAGCAAGGGACAGGGGGCCGAGACCCAGTACTTC. It translates to CASSKGQGAETQYF. The full variable domain, completed using reference TRBV5-6 and TRBJ2-5, is DAGVTQSPTHLIKTRGQQVTLRCSPKSGHDTVSWYQQALGQGPQFIFQYYEEEERQRGNFPDRFSGHQFPNYSSELNVNALLLGDSALYLCASSKGQGAETQYFGPGTRLLVL.

This chain joins TRBV19 and TRBJ2-5; D is uncertain. The CDR3 consists of 13 residues. The V gene's germline CDR1 is LNHDA and CDR2 SQIVND (reference sequence). V lost 6 bases, J lost 1 base, and 9 bases lay in between. The CDR3 nucleotides read TGTGCCAGTAGCGACATTGCCCAAGAGACCCAGTACTTC. Translation: CASSDIAQETQYF.

The chain recombines TRBV7-2 with TRBJ2-2; D is undetermined. From germline, CDR1 is SGHTA and CDR2 FQGNSA. The CDR3 spans 15 residues. V was cut by 2 bases and J by 4 bases, with 11 bases left in between. CDR3 amino acids: CASSLLPQVTGELFF. The CDR3 nucleotides are TGTGCCAGCAGCTTACTCCCACAAGTCACCGGGGAGCTGTTTTTT. Full variable domain (missing parts from reference TRBV7-2 and TRBJ2-2): GAGVSQSPSNKVTEKGKDVELRCDPISGHTALYWYRQSLGQGLEFLIYFQGNSAPDKSGLPSDRFSAERTGGSVSTLTIQRTQQEDSAVYLCASSLLPQVTGELFFGEGSRLTVL.

The chain joins TRBV6-6 to TRBJ2-1, with D perhaps TRBD2 (7 bases). The CDR3 sequence is 19 residues long. V lost 5 bases and J 3 bases, leaving 26 bases between the germline ends. The germline V gene has CDR1 MNHNY and CDR2 SVGAGI (reference sequence). The CDR3: CASSRGGHPGGRVYNEQFF. The CDR3 DNA is TGTGCCAGCAGTCGGGGCGGACACCCGGGGGGCCGCGTCTACAATGAGCAGTTCTTC.

V usage is TRBV27 and J usage is TRBJ1-2; tentative D call: TRBD1 (5 bases). The length of the CDR3 is 16 residues. Germline V CDR1 and CDR2: MNHEY, SMNVEV (reference sequence). V dropped 5 bases and J dropped 4 bases, with 20 bases sitting between them. The DNA for the CDR3 is TGTGCCAGCAGTCCTATGCGGTGGGGCGCCGGCTATGGCTACACCTTC. This codes for CASSPMRWGAGYGYTF.

The chain is built from TRBV4-1 and TRBJ2-1; D is possibly TRBD2 (5 bases). Trimming cost V 4 bases and J 1 base, with 14 bases left between them. The germline CDR1 and CDR2 sequences are MGHRA and YSYEKL. This CDR3 has 16 residues. This CDR3 reads CASSRDSSGSYNEQFF. As DNA, the CDR3 is TGCGCCAGCAGCCGGGATAGCTCGGGGTCCTACAATGAGCAGTTCTTC.

V and J are TRBV18 and TRBJ1-1; a weak D match, TRBD1 (5 bases). The ends were cut back, 2 bases at V and 4 bases at J, with 14 bases in the middle. Germline V lookup: CDR1 KGHSH, CDR2 LQKENI. CDR3 length: 15 residues. Written as DNA, the CDR3 is TGTGCCAGCTCACCAGGGAGGGGCGGGGGCACTGAAGCTTTCTTT. Translating it yields CASSPGRGGGTEAFF.

This chain uses TRBV6-4 with TRBJ1-1; D perhaps matches TRBD1 (6 bases). Trimming shortened V by 0 bases and J by 8 bases, and 10 bases separated the two germline ends. The CDR3 runs to 13 residues. CDR1 is MRHNA and CDR2 is SNTAGT in the germline V gene. In nucleotides, the CDR3 is TGTGCCAGCAGTGACTCGCTCAGGGGCGAAGCTTTCTTT. As protein: CASSDSLRGEAFF.

The V and J genes are TRBV5-6 and TRBJ1-2; D is unclear. Trimming took 4 bases from V and 0 from J, leaving 22 bases between them. The CDR3 contains 18 residues. Germline CDR1 and CDR2: SGHDT and YYEEEE. CDR3 in DNA: TGTGCCAGCAGCCTGTACCAGAGTCAGGTACGAGCTAACTATGGCTACACCTTC. Its translation: CASSLYQSQVRANYGYTF.

V is TRBV7-8 and J is TRBJ2-5; 8 bases are shared with TRBD1. This CDR3 is 15 amino acids long. Looked up from germline, CDR1 is SGHVS and CDR2 is FQNEAQ. J lost 5 bases, V lost 5 bases, and 10 bases had no gene match. CDR3 nucleotides: TGTGCCAGCAGCCCTGGACAGGGTTCGTTTGAGACCCAGTACTTC. Translating gives CASSPGQGSFETQYF.

The rearrangement links TRBV30 to TRBJ2-3; D ambiguous. The CDR3 is 15 residues long. Trimming left V 0 bases short and J 3 bases short, with 13 bases between. The germline CDR1 and CDR2 sequences are GTSNPN and SVGIG (reference sequence). CDR3 protein: CAWSVRQVGTDTQYF. CDR3 bases: TGTGCCTGGAGTGTACGCCAGGTCGGAACAGATACGCAGTATTTT.

The chain has TRBV3-1 (or the pseudogene TRBV3-2) and TRBJ2-2, with D perhaps TRBD1 (5 bases). The CDR3 spans 15 residues. CDR1 is LGHDT and CDR2 is YNNKEL in the germline V gene (reference sequence). Trimming took off 1 base at V and 1 base at J, with 7 bases between the two ends. The CDR3 protein is CASSQVTENTGELFF. CDR3 DNA: TGTGCCAGCAGCCAAGTGACAGAGAACACCGGGGAGCTGTTTTTT.

In this sample, this clone turned up a few times. The chain employs TRBV5-4 and TRBJ1-6; 10 bases map to TRBD1. In germline, CDR1 is SGHNT, CDR2 YYREEE (reference sequence). V dropped 4 bases and J dropped 10; count of bases not matched to a gene: 8. The CDR3 has 15 amino acids. The CDR3 loop is CASSGTGAPNSPLHF. In nucleotides, the CDR3 is TGTGCCAGCAGCGGGACAGGGGCCCCCAACTCACCCCTCCACTTT.

The J gene is TRBJ2-7, the V gene TRBV24-1; 8 bases are shared with TRBD1. Germline V gives CDR1 KGHDR, CDR2 SFDVKD. There are 13 residues in the CDR3. J gave up 6 bases and V 4 bases, and 4 bases lay outside the gene matches. The CDR3 DNA reads TGTGCCACCAGTGACCCGGACAGGGCCGAGCAGTACTTC. Translated: CATSDPDRAEQYF.

This chain connects TRBV18 to TRBJ2-3, with 7 bases matching TRBD2. The CDR3 covers 15 residues. CDR1 is KGHSH, CDR2 LQKENI, per germline. V trimming: 6 bases; J trimming: 6 bases; junction bases outside the gene matches: 12. The CDR3 nucleotides are TGTGCCAGCTCTCACCCCACGGGAGGCCCCGATACGCAGTATTTT. Translated: CASSHPTGGPDTQYF.

This sequence joins TRBV7-2 and TRBJ2-7; 11 nucleotides match TRBD2. J was trimmed by 5 bases and V by 7 bases; bases with no gene match: 10. CDR3 length equals 15 residues. The V gene's germline CDR1 is SGHTA and CDR2 FQGNSA. CDR3 DNA sequence: TGTGCCAGCACCCAGAGGACTAGCGGGTCCCACGAGCAGTACTTC. Residues: CASTQRTSGSHEQYF.

The chain uses TRBV6-1 and TRBJ2-7; 10 bases agree with TRBD2. Germline CDR1 reads MNHNS; CDR2 reads SASEGT. CDR3 size: 18 residues. V was clipped by 2 bases and J by 5 bases; unmatched bases: 15. Written as DNA, the CDR3 is TGTGCCAGCAGTGAATTGGCTAGCGGGAGCTCACGGTCCAACGAGCAGTACTTC. Translating gives CASSELASGSSRSNEQYF.

The J gene is TRBJ1-2, the V gene TRBV6-5; 11 positions match TRBD1. CDR3 length: 12 amino acids. V shed 7 bases, J shed 10 bases, and the junction held 5 bases outside the gene matches. Germline V gene sequence: CDR1 MNHEY, CDR2 SVGAGI. For the CDR3, the DNA is TGTGCCAGCATTGGGACAGGGGGATTCTACACCTTC. This gives the protein CASIGTGGFYTF.

The V call is TRBV7-8, the J call TRBJ2-1; possibly TRBD2 for D (6 bases). Per the germline V gene, CDR1 is SGHVS and CDR2 is FQNEAQ. The CDR3 runs 15 residues. The ends were cut back, 1 base at V and 4 bases at J, with 11 bases in the middle. The CDR3 bases are TGTGCCAGCAGCTTAGATGAGCGGGTTTACAATGAGCAGTTCTTC. Its protein product is CASSLDERVYNEQFF.

This clone was observed once. The V gene is TRBV13, the J gene TRBJ1-2, with no clear D. Trimming pared 5 bases from V and 7 bases from J, leaving 17 bases between. Per the germline V gene, CDR1 is PRHDT and CDR2 is FYEKMQ (reference sequence). This CDR3 region has 14 residues. CDR3 protein: CASSLTISGGGYTF. DNA for the CDR3: TGTGCCAGCAGCCTAACAATTTCGGGAGGTGGCTACACCTTC.

This clone has only one observation. The chain links TRBV3-1 (or the pseudogene TRBV3-2) to TRBJ2-4; TRBD1 is a possible D gene (6 bases). Trimming took off 3 bases at V and 2 bases at J, with 14 bases between the two ends. CDR1 and CDR2 from the germline V gene are LGHDT and YNNKEL (reference sequence). CDR3 length equals 16 residues. CDR3 nucleotide sequence: TGTGCCAGCAGCCACCTACGACAGGAACCCAAAAACATTCAGTACTTC. It is translated as CASSHLRQEPKNIQYF.

This clone has a count of ten or more. CDR3 residues: CATSGDSGREKLFF. The DNA of the CDR3 is TGTGCCACCAGCGGGGACTCGGGAAGGGAAAAACTGTTTTTT. The chain carries TRBV15 and TRBJ1-4, with D possibly matching TRBD1 (5 bases). Germline V gene sequence: CDR1 LNHNV, CDR2 YYDKDF (reference sequence). V was shortened by 5 bases and J by 8 bases, with 15 bases between the two germline ends. The CDR3 consists of 14 residues.

The chain couples TRBV13 to TRBJ1-1; TRBD1 matches 12 bases. Germline assignment: CDR1 PRHDT and CDR2 FYEKMQ (reference sequence). The CDR3 consists of 15 residues. V lost 8 bases and J lost 4; bases outside the gene matches: 8. The CDR3 DNA follows: TGTGCCAGCGGCGGGACAGGGGGCTGGGGCACTGAAGCTTTCTTT. It encodes CASGGTGGWGTEAFF.

This clone is a singleton in its sample. The V call is TRBV19, the J call TRBJ1-5; perhaps TRBD1 as D (5 bases). This CDR3 has 15 amino acids. V was clipped by 5 bases and J by 7 bases, with 18 bases between them. Germline V lookup: CDR1 LNHDA, CDR2 SQIVND (reference sequence). The CDR3, as DNA: TGTGCCAGTAGTCCCCCGGGTGGGGCATGGCAGCCCCAGCATTTT. Its translation is CASSPPGGAWQPQHF. The complete variable domain, with remaining parts taken from reference TRBV19 and TRBJ1-5, reads DGGITQSPKYLFRKEGQNVTLSCEQNLNHDAMYWYRQDPGQGLRLIYYSQIVNDFQKGDIAEGYSVSREKKESFPLTVTSAQKNPTAFYLCASSPPGGAWQPQHFGDGTRLSIL.

This chain links TRBV5-1 with TRBJ2-7, with TRBD2 identical over 9 bases. V gave up 0 bases and J gave up 7 bases; unmatched junction bases: 8. CDR1 and CDR2 (germline): SGHRS, YFSETQ. This CDR3 region has 15 residues. DNA of the CDR3: TGCGCCAGCAGCTTGGTGGAGCTAGCGGGGAGTGAGCAGTACTTC. It specifies CASSLVELAGSEQYF.